These 27 T cell receptor beta chains share one sample of origin, sequenced in a study of T cells in Graves' hyperthyroidism and ophthalmopathy. The investigators amplified TCR beta CDR3 regions from RNA transcripts. HTBI primers were the set used in a first-round RT-PCR of the TCR CDR3. TCRdb fed the multiplex PCR reads into MiXCR, producing one record per CDR3 protein. Of 660,000 or so distinct CDR3 sequences in the sample, around 21% were seen once. Sample: blood. The receptors stem from a man aged 25-45 years with Graves' ophthalmopathy.

The rearrangement uses TRBV6-5 and TRBJ1-3, with D unresolved. The CDR3 is 14 residues long. V gave up 4 bases and J gave up 2 bases, with 9 bases separating them. Germline assignment: CDR1 MNHEY and CDR2 SVGAGI. The CDR3 here is CASSLRAAGNTIYF. The CDR3 nucleotides are TGTGCCAGCAGTTTGAGGGCGGCTGGAAACACCATATATTTT.

This chain connects TRBV27 to TRBJ2-6; TRBD1 matches at 7 bases. Looked up from germline, CDR1 is MNHEY and CDR2 is SMNVEV (reference sequence). The CDR3 covers 16 residues. Trimming took 5 bases from V and 0 from J; bases not matched to a gene: 4. The CDR3 loop reads CASSLQGFSGANVLTF. The CDR3 coding sequence is TGTGCCAGCAGTCTACAGGGGTTCTCTGGGGCCAACGTCCTGACTTTC.

This clonotype was counted a single time. Being one base from a much bigger clone, this may be a read error. Here the CDR3 reads CASSRLAAAGELSF. CDR3 in DNA: TGTGCCAGCTCTCGACTAGCAGCGGCCGGGGAGCTGTCTTTT. The genes are TRBV7-3 and TRBJ2-2; 7 bases map to TRBD2. Germline V gene data show CDR1 as SGHTA and CDR2 as FQGTGA. This CDR3 spans 14 amino acids.

The CDR3 bases are TGCGCCAGCAGCCAAAGCGGTTTTCCCTACAATGAGCAGTTCTTC. Encoded protein: CASSQSGFPYNEQFF. This chain joins TRBV4-1 and TRBJ2-1; a weak D match, TRBD2 (5 bases). Between the trimmed V and J ends, which lost 2 bases and 2 bases, there was a span of 10 bases. This CDR3 contains 15 residues. Looked up from germline, CDR1 is MGHRA and CDR2 is YSYEKL.

The chain recombines TRBV14 with TRBJ2-1; TRBD2 is a possible D gene (5 bases). The CDR3 sequence is 15 residues long. V was clipped by 3 bases and J by 7 bases, with 16 bases between them. Germline CDR1 and CDR2: SGHDN and FVKESK. The CDR3 nucleotides read TGTGCCAGCAGCCATGGGCAGTTTTCGGGGAATGAGCAGTTCTTC. Translating it yields CASSHGQFSGNEQFF.

The table lists this clonotype with many counts. The chain recombines TRBV7-9 with TRBJ1-1; D is ambiguous. Per the germline V gene, CDR1 is SEHNR and CDR2 is FQNEAQ (reference sequence). Trimming cost V 1 base and J 6 bases, with 15 bases left between them. This CDR3 region has 15 residues. The CDR3 sequence: CASSLERIRPAEAFF. The CDR3 region has the DNA TGTGCCAGCAGCTTAGAGAGGATTCGGCCGGCTGAAGCTTTCTTT.

V is TRBV30 and J is TRBJ2-3; D remains ambiguous. The CDR3 loop spans 11 amino acids. Looked up from germline, CDR1 is GTSNPN and CDR2 is SVGIG (reference sequence). Between the trimmed V and J ends, which lost 4 bases and 4 bases, there was a span of 6 bases. This CDR3 is CAWTYADTQYF. Written as DNA, the CDR3 is TGTGCCTGGACCTATGCAGATACGCAGTATTTT.

This clonotype was recorded at least ten times. The rearrangement uses TRBV3-1 and TRBJ2-5; 9 nucleotides align to TRBD2. Germline assignment: CDR1 LGHDT and CDR2 YNNKEL (reference sequence). This CDR3 is built from 16 residues. Trimming took 5 bases from V and 5 from J; bases not matched to a gene: 12. In DNA, the CDR3 is TGTGCCAGCAGCGAAGGGACTAGCTGGACCTCCGAGACCCAGTACTTC. It codes for CASSEGTSWTSETQYF.

This chain uses TRBV7-9 with TRBJ1-1; D is undetermined. This CDR3 has 12 residues. Germline-derived CDR1 and CDR2 are SEHNR and FQNEAQ (reference sequence). With 4 bases removed from V and 5 bases from J, the gap between germline ends came to 8 bases. CDR3 protein: CASSYIQTEAFF. The CDR3 DNA is TGTGCCAGCAGCTACATACAGACTGAAGCTTTCTTT.

This chain links TRBV2 with TRBJ2-1, with TRBD2 as a possible D gene (6 bases). CDR3 length: 13 amino acids. V shed 6 bases and J shed 7 bases, with 13 bases lying between them. CDR1 and CDR2 from the germline V gene are SNHLY and FYNNEI. In DNA form, the CDR3 reads TGTGCCAGCAGACCCAGACTAGAAAATGAGCAGTTCTTC. Protein sequence: CASRPRLENEQFF.

This clonotype was detected many times. The rearrangement uses TRBV30 and TRBJ2-3, with D uncertain. Germline CDR1 GTSNPN, CDR2 SVGIG (reference sequence). Trimming cost V 0 bases and J 5 bases, with 15 bases left between them. The CDR3 covers 15 residues. The chain's CDR3 is CAWSVGQPQRDTQYF. CDR3 sequence (DNA): TGTGCCTGGAGTGTGGGCCAACCCCAGAGAGATACGCAGTATTTT.

This clonotype was observed a handful of times. The chain joins TRBV3-1 to TRBJ2-4; D is unresolved. V was cut by 1 base and J by 0 bases, with 10 bases left in between. The CDR3 totals 16 residues. Germline V gene lookup returns CDR1 LGHDT and CDR2 YNNKEL (reference sequence). Written as DNA, the CDR3 is TGTGCCAGCAGCCAAGTGGAGCTTCTAGCCAAAAACATTCAGTACTTC. It specifies CASSQVELLAKNIQYF.

This chain connects TRBV10-3 to TRBJ1-3, with D tentatively TRBD1 (6 bases). V was pared by 4 bases and J by 1 base, with 8 bases between. This CDR3 is 14 amino acids long. Germline assignment: CDR1 ENHRY and CDR2 SYGVKD. CDR3 bases: TGTGCCATCAGTGCACAGGGATCTGGAAACACCATATATTTT. Its translation: CAISAQGSGNTIYF.

This rearrangement joins TRBV7-2 to TRBJ2-7; 10 positions match TRBD2. The CDR3 loop spans 16 amino acids. Germline CDR1 reads SGHTA; CDR2 reads FQGNSA. Trimming at V came to 5 bases and at J to 2 bases, leaving 9 bases not matched to a gene. The DNA for the CDR3 is TGTGCCAGCAGCCCGGGAGGAACTAGCGGGGCCTACGAGCAGTACTTC. Residues: CASSPGGTSGAYEQYF.

The sample holds many counts of this clonotype. This chain connects TRBV30 to TRBJ1-1; unclear D gene. V lost 3 bases and J 4 bases, leaving 9 bases between the germline ends. The CDR3 length is 12 residues. Germline V gene sequence: CDR1 GTSNPN, CDR2 SVGIG (reference sequence). The CDR3 region is CAWSGEGTEAFF. CDR3 bases: TGTGCCTGGAGCGGGGAAGGCACTGAAGCTTTCTTT.

The chain employs TRBV18 and TRBJ2-5, with 8 positions matching TRBD1. Germline V gene sequence: CDR1 KGHSH, CDR2 LQKENI. This CDR3 is built from 15 residues. The V and J ends lost 1 base and 4 bases, in that order; junction bases with no gene match: 5. The CDR3 region has the DNA TGTGCCAGCTCACCACAGCCAGGGGGCCGAGAGACCCAGTACTTC. Translation: CASSPQPGGRETQYF.

This clonotype was counted between two and nine times. This chain joins TRBV4-1 and TRBJ1-1, with D hard to call. The CDR3 contains 17 residues. The germline V gene encodes CDR1 MGHRA and CDR2 YSYEKL. The V end lost 1 base, the J end lost 4 bases, and 19 bases lay between the germline ends. The CDR3 is CASSQGIIGRLGTEAFF. The CDR3 bases are TGCGCCAGCAGCCAAGGTATTATAGGGCGGTTGGGCACTGAAGCTTTCTTT.

The rearrangement uses TRBV9 and TRBJ2-1; 8 nucleotides align to TRBD1. The germline V gene has CDR1 SGDLS and CDR2 YYNGEE. The CDR3 has 14 residues. V trimming: 2 bases; J trimming: 6 bases; junction bases outside the gene matches: 4. The CDR3 DNA follows: TGTGCCAGCAGCGTGAATACAGGGGGCAATGAGCAGTTCTTC. Protein product: CASSVNTGGNEQFF.

The rearrangement links TRBV4-1 to TRBJ2-6, with no clear D. The CDR3 is made up of 14 amino acids. V was cut by 2 bases and J by 4 bases, with 6 bases left in between. Germline V gene data show CDR1 as MGHRA and CDR2 as YSYEKL. The CDR3 sequence: CASSQPLGANVLTF. CDR3 DNA sequence: TGCGCCAGCAGCCAACCGTTGGGGGCCAACGTCCTGACTTTC.

Only a few counts were recorded for this clonotype. The chain carries TRBV25-1 and TRBJ2-5; D is unclear. With 6 bases removed from V and 5 bases from J, the gap between germline ends came to 10 bases. The CDR3 runs 12 residues. CDR1 MGHDK and CDR2 SYGVNS come from the germline V gene. The DNA for the CDR3 is TGTGCCAGCAGCCGGACCTCCGAGACCCAGTACTTC. It encodes CASSRTSETQYF.

This clonotype came up many times. The rearrangement links TRBV2 to TRBJ2-1, with D possibly TRBD2 on 5 matching bases. This CDR3 has 16 amino acids. Germline CDR1 SNHLY, CDR2 FYNNEI. Trimming took off 2 bases at V and 6 bases at J, with 17 bases between the two ends. The DNA of the CDR3 is TGTGCCAGCAGTGAACAGCCGGACTGGAAGGTCAATGAGCAGTTCTTC. This codes for CASSEQPDWKVNEQFF.

This clonotype was found a few times. The chain joins TRBV4-1 to TRBJ1-6; no clear D. The V end was cut by 0 bases, the J end by 0 bases, with 6 bases between. This CDR3 is built from 16 residues. CDR1 is MGHRA, CDR2 YSYEKL, per germline. The CDR3 is CASSQDFSSYNSPLHF. CDR3 sequence (DNA): TGCGCCAGCAGCCAAGACTTCAGCTCCTATAATTCACCCCTCCACTTT.

There are many counts of this clonotype. The CDR3 DNA is TGTGCCAGCAGCGGGGGGACAGGATCTTCACCCCTCCACTTT. Amino acids: CASSGGTGSSPLHF. This chain uses TRBV12-3 or TRBV12-4 with TRBJ1-6; 8 nucleotides align to TRBD1. J lost 9 bases, V lost 6 bases, and 7 bases had no gene match. This CDR3 comprises 14 residues.

The rearrangement joins TRBV19 to TRBJ2-3; 15 bases match TRBD2. V was clipped by 8 bases and J by 3 bases; unmatched bases: 6. The germline V gene has CDR1 LNHDA and CDR2 SQIVND (reference sequence). This CDR3 is 16 amino acids long. CDR3 sequence: CASSGTSGRRTDTQYF. CDR3 DNA sequence: TGTGCCAGTTCCGGGACTAGCGGGAGGAGGACAGATACGCAGTATTTT.

This clonotype has a handful of counts. J is TRBJ2-3 and V is TRBV19, with D perhaps TRBD1 (5 bases). Germline V gives CDR1 LNHDA, CDR2 SQIVND (reference sequence). CDR3 length: 15 amino acids. V was trimmed by 8 bases and J by 2 bases, leaving 17 bases between them. CDR3 in DNA: TGTGCCAGTTCCCCTAGGGGCCTACCCACAGATACGCAGTATTTT. Protein product: CASSPRGLPTDTQYF.

This clonotype was observed many times. This chain joins TRBV28 and TRBJ2-7, with TRBD2 identical over 8 bases. The CDR3 totals 18 residues. Germline CDR1 is MDHEN and CDR2 is SYDVKM. Unmatched junction bases numbered 16, after V lost 6 bases and J lost 0 bases. CDR3 DNA: TGTGCCAGCAGCCAGTTCCCCCCTAGCGGGTCCAGCTCCTACGAGCAGTACTTC. Protein product: CASSQFPPSGSSSYEQYF.

This chain links TRBV28 with TRBJ1-2, with D perhaps matching TRBD1 (6 bases). Trimming stripped 6 bases from V and 3 bases from J, with 14 bases between. The CDR3 spans 14 residues. Germline assignment: CDR1 MDHEN and CDR2 SYDVKM. CDR3: CASRYPAGDYGYTF. The CDR3 DNA sequence: TGTGCCAGCAGGTACCCCGCAGGGGACTATGGCTACACCTTC.